This record concerns one TCR beta chain sequence. This record belongs to a study of blood T cell repertoires in COVID-19. Across the whole study: Both acute and convalescent COVID-19 samples were obtained from the United States, Italy and Spain.

Enrolment of Seattle patients took place during active infection, and they were followed longitudinally. Original methodology: Quantification of nucleated cells was approximated via reference gene primer amplification. Clones were sequenced by immunoSEQ multiplex PCR, and TCRdb holds only the in-frame ones, with some missing. V and J calls and clone size are given by that table; D and trimming were obtained from the DNA. The sample lists about 180,000 clones; less than 90% were seen once. The V end lost 5 bases, the J end lost 2 bases, and 16 bases lay between the germline ends. CDR1 is ENHRY, CDR2 SYGVKD, per germline. This CDR3 comprises 15 residues.

The material sequenced was peripheral blood. The receptor was isolated from a woman aged 70 to 79 with COVID-19, enrolled during active disease. The V gene is TRBV10-3, the J gene TRBJ2-7, with D hard to call. In nucleotides, the CDR3 is TGTGCCATCAGTCCCCATGACACCAGCCCCTACGAGCAGTACTTC. It translates to CAISPHDTSPYEQYF.